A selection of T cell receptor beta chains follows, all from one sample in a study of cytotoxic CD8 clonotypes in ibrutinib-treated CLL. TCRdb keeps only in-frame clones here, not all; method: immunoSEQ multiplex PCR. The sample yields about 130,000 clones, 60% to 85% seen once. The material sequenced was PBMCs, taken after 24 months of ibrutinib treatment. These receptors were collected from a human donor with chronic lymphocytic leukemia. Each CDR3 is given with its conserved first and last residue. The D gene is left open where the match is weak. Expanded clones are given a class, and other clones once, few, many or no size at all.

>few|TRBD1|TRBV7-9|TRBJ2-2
TGTGCCAGCAGCCCGACCCGGGACAGGGGGCAGAGGGGGGAGCTGTTTTTT
CASSPTRDRGQRGELFF
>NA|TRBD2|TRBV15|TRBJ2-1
TGTGCCACCAGCAGAGGGTTAGCGGGGACCTCCTACAATGAGCAGTTCTTC
CATSRGLAGTSYNEQFF
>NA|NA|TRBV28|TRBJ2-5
TGTGCCAGCGGTAGGGTGTTGGAGACCCAGTACTTC
CASGRVLETQYF
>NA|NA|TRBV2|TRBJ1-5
TGTGCCAGCAGTGAAGGGTCCTCCGGAGGGCCCCAGCATTTT
CASSEGSSGGPQHF
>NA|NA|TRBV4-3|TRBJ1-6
TGCGCCAGCAGCCAAGTTGGTGGGTCGGCGAATTCACCCCTCCACTTT
CASSQVGGSANSPLHF
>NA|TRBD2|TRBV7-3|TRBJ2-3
TGTGCCAGCAGCTTAGGCCTAGCGGGAGGCGCGGATACGCAGTATTTT
CASSLGLAGGADTQYF
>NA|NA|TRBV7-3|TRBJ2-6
TGTGCCACCCCGAAGGTGGCCGGACAGTCTGGGGCCAACGTCCTGACTTTC
CATPKVAGQSGANVLTF
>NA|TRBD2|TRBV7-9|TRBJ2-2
TGTGCCAGCAGCAGAGCGGGGGGGCCCGCCGGGGAGCTGTTTTTT
CASSRAGGPAGELFF
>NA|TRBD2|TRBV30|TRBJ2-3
TGTGCCTGGAGTGTGGGCGGGGGGGAGTCAGATACGCAGTATTTT
CAWSVGGGESDTQYF
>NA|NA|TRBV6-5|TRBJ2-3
TGTGCCAGCAGTTACCGCAGGGAAACAGATACGCAGTATTTT
CASSYRRETDTQYF
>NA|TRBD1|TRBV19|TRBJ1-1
TGTGCCAGTAGGAGGGACAGGGGTATCACTGAAGCTTTCTTT
CASRRDRGITEAFF
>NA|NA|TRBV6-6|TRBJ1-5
TGTGCCAGCAGTTACGGGGACTACAATCAGCCCCAGCATTTT
CASSYGDYNQPQHF
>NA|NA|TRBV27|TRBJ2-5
TGTGCCAGCAGAAACAGGGTCTGGGAGACCCAGTACTTC
CASRNRVWETQYF
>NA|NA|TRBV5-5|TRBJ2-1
TGTGCCAGCAGCTTTTCGGGACAATACTCAAGATTCTTC
CASSFSGQYSRFF
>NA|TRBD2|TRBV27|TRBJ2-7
TGTGCCAGCAGTTTATGGTCTAGCGGGGGCCGGTGGGAGCAGTACTTC
CASSLWSSGGRWEQYF
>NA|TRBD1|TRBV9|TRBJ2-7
TGTGCCAGCAGCGTAACCGGGACAGCGGCCGAGCAGTACTTC
CASSVTGTAAEQYF
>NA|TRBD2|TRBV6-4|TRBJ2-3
TGTGCCAGCAGTCTAGCGGGAGGGGCCACAGATACGCAGTATTTT
CASSLAGGATDTQYF
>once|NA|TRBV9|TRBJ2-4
TGTGCCAGCAGCGTAACTCCCAACCCAGGCTGGGACATTCAGTACTTC
CASSVTPNPGWDIQYF
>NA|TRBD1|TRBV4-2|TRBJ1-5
TGTGCCAGCAGCCAAGATCTGGAGGGGGCACGGCCCCAGCATTTT
CASSQDLEGARPQHF
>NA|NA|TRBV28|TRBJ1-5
TGTGCCAGCAGGAACGGGAACAATCAGCCCCAGCATTTT
CASRNGNNQPQHF
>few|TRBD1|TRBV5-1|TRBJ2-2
TGCGCCAGCAGAAGTCCGGGACAGGGGACCGGGGAGCTGTTTTTT
CASRSPGQGTGELFF
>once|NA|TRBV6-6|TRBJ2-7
TGTGCCAGCAGTTACTCTCTTGAGGGCTCCTACGAGCAGTACTTC
CASSYSLEGSYEQYF
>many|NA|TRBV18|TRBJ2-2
TGTGCCAGCTCACCACCGGGGAACACCGGGGAGCTGTTTTTT
CASSPPGNTGELFF
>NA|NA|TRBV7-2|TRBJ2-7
TGTGCCAGCAGCTCCGACTACGAGCAGTACTTC
CASSSDYEQYF
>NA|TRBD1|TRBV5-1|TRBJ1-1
TGCGCCAGCAGCCCCTCGGACAGGGGTGGGACTGAAGCTTTCTTT
CASSPSDRGGTEAFF
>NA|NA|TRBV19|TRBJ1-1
TGTGCCAGTAAGAGTTCGGGGGCCAGGGAAGCTTTCTTT
CASKSSGAREAFF
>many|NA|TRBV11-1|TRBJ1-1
TGTGCCAGCAGCGCTAGAGATGAAGCTTTCTTT
CASSARDEAFF
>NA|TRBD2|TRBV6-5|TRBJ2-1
TGTGCCAGCAGTTTACCGGGGGGGAGAGAGCAGTTCTTC
CASSLPGGREQFF
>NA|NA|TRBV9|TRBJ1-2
TGTGCCAGCAGCGTATCCTCGCGGGGGGGAGCCGCGTATGGCTACACCTTC
CASSVSSRGGAAYGYTF
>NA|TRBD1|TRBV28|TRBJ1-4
TGTGCCACCTCCCCTCCAGCGCAGGGGGCAGAAAAACTGTTTTTT
CATSPPAQGAEKLFF
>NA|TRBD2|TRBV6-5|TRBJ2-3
TGTGCCACTAGCGGGAGCACAGATACGCAGTATTTT
CATSGSTDTQYF
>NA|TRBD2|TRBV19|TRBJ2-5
TGTGCCAGTACCCCAAGGGTTGGGCTAGCGGATCAAGAGACCCAGTACTTC
CASTPRVGLADQETQYF
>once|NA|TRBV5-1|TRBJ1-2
TGCGCCAGCAACCCCGGTCACACAGATGGCTACACCTTC
CASNPGHTDGYTF
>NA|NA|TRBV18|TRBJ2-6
TGTGCCAGCTCGAAACCGTCCCTCTCTGGGGCCAACGTCCTGACTTTC
CASSKPSLSGANVLTF
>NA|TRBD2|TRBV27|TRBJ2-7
TGTGCCAGCAGACCTGGGGATGTGTGGCGGGGGGCCACCGGTTACGAGCAGTACTTC
CASRPGDVWRGATGYEQYF
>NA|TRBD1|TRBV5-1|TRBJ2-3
TGCGCCAGCAGCTTGGGGGCCCACCAACAGGGGGCAACAGATACGCAGTATTTT
CASSLGAHQQGATDTQYF
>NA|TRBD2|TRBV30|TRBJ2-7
TGTGCCTGGAGTAGGGGACTAGCGTTTTTCGAGCAGTACTTC
CAWSRGLAFFEQYF
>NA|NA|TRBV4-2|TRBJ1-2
TGTGCCAGCAGCCAAGCGGCCCTAGGCTATGGCTACACCTTC
CASSQAALGYGYTF
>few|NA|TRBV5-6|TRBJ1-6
TGTGCCAGCAGCCTCGGGCAGGCTTATTCACCCCTCCACTTT
CASSLGQAYSPLHF
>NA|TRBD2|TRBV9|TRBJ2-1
TGTGCCAGCAGCGTAGGGTCTAGCGGGGTTAATGAGCAGTTCTTC
CASSVGSSGVNEQFF
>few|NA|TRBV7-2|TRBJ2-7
TGTGCCAGCAGCGCCGACACTGAGCAGTACTTC
CASSADTEQYF
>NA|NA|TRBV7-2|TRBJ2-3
TGTGCCAGCAGCTTAGGGAACCCAGGGGATACGCAGTATTTT
CASSLGNPGDTQYF
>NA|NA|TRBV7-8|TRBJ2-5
TGTGCCAGCAGCTTAGCTGGGGGTGGCGAGACCCAGTACTTC
CASSLAGGGETQYF
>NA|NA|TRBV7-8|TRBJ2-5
TGTGCCAGCAGCTTAGAGAGAGGGGGGACCCAGTACTTC
CASSLERGGTQYF
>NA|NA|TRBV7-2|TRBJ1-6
TGTGCCAGCAGCTTAGTTGGCACCAATAATTCACCCCTCCACTTT
CASSLVGTNNSPLHF
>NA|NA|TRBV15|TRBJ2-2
TGTGCCACCACCTACGGGGCCGGCGGGGAGCTGTTTTTT
CATTYGAGGELFF
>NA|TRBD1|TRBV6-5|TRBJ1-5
TGTGCCAGCAGCCTCGGACAGGGCCCGAATCAGCCCCAGCATTTT
CASSLGQGPNQPQHF
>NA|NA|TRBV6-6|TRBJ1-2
TGTGCCAGCAGTTACGGGTCGGCCTATGGCTACACCTTC
CASSYGSAYGYTF
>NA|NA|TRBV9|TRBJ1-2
TGTGCCAGCAGCGTAGCAGGGGTTGGGTTTGGCTACACCTTC
CASSVAGVGFGYTF
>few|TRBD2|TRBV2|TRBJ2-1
TGTGCCAGCAGCCCCCTAGGACTAGCGGAATCCTACAATGAGCAGTTCTTC
CASSPLGLAESYNEQFF
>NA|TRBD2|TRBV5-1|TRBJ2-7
TGCGCCAGCAATCCGGGGGGGACGAACACCTACGAGCAGTACTTC
CASNPGGTNTYEQYF
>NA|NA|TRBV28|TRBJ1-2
TGTGCCAGCAACCGCCAGCCGTATGGCTACACCTTC
CASNRQPYGYTF
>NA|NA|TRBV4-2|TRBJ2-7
TGTGCCAGCAGCCAAGAGTTAGCAGGGTTCGAGCAGTACTTC
CASSQELAGFEQYF
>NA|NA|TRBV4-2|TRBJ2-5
TGTGCCAGCAGCCAAGGCGGGGCGGGGTTTGACCAGTACTTC
CASSQGGAGFDQYF
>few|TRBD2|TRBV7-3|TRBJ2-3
TGTGCCAGCAGCCCAACTTCGGGGGAGGGTACGCAGTATTTT
CASSPTSGEGTQYF
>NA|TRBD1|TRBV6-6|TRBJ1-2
TGTGCCAGCCTCGGGGAGGGGGCGAAGGGCTACACCTTC
CASLGEGAKGYTF
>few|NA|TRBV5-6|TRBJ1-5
TGTGCCAGCAGCTTGGGGGGAATTCAGCCCCAGCATTTT
CASSLGGIQPQHF
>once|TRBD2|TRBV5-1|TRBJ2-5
TGCGCCAGCAGCTTGGGCCTAGCGGGGGTTTGGGAGACCCAGTACTTC
CASSLGLAGVWETQYF
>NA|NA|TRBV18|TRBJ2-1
TGTGCCAGCTCACCCTTAGCCCCCGAGCAGTTCTTC
CASSPLAPEQFF
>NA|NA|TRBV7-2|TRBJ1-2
TGTGCCAGCAGCCCCTACCCTCCTGACACCTATGGCTACACCTTC
CASSPYPPDTYGYTF